This is a list of T cell receptor beta chains from one sample in a study of vaccination and CD4 T cells after COVID-19. Their antigen targets remain unknown. MiXCR was run by TCRdb on the PCR reads, yielding one entry per CDR3 protein. The data hold around 26,000 distinct CDR3 sequences, with roughly 64% observed a single time. The sample comprised CD4+ T cells from blood, cultured in vitro. The source is a human donor who had recovered from COVID-19. Both conserved end residues are part of each CDR3. The D gene is left open where the match is weak. Clone size, where shown, is once, few, many, or a class for clones that have expanded.

TGTGCCAGCAGTGAACGGGGGACAGGGGTTCGGTTTGTGGGTCAGCCCCAGCATTTT,CASSERGTGVRFVGQPQHF,once,TRBJ1-5,TRBD1,TRBV6-4
TGCAGTGCTGGGGTGCCGGGGAGGGACTATGGCTACACCTTC,CSAGVPGRDYGYTF,NA,TRBJ1-2,NA,TRBV20-1
TGTGCCAGCAGTCCCCAGGGGCCCCTAAGGACTGAAGCTTTCTTT,CASSPQGPLRTEAFF,once,TRBJ1-1,NA,TRBV28
TGTGCCAGCAGCTTAGAGGGTTGGAACTATGGCTACACCTTC,CASSLEGWNYGYTF,few,TRBJ1-2,NA,TRBV7-2
TGTGCCAGCAGCTTAGTGGGCAGCGATATGAACACTGAAGCTTTCTTT,CASSLVGSDMNTEAFF,NA,TRBJ1-1,NA,TRBV7-9
TGCAGTGCTAGACTGCGGGGGGCGAACACCGGGGAGCTGTTTTTT,CSARLRGANTGELFF,few,TRBJ2-2,TRBD2,TRBV20-1
TGTGCCAGCAGAAGGACAGGGGGCGCAGATACGCAGTATTTT,CASRRTGGADTQYF,NA,TRBJ2-3,TRBD1,TRBV7-2
TGCGCCAGCAGCCGCGTAGTCTCTGGAAACACCATATATTTT,CASSRVVSGNTIYF,NA,TRBJ1-3,NA,TRBV4-1
TGTGCCAGTAGTATATGGGGGATGAACACTGAAGCTTTCTTT,CASSIWGMNTEAFF,NA,TRBJ1-1,NA,TRBV19
TGTGCCAGCAGCCTGACGTGGGAAGCCAAAAACATTCAGTACTTC,CASSLTWEAKNIQYF,NA,TRBJ2-4,NA,TRBV2
TGTGCCAGCAGCCGCGGGACACCCACTGAAGCTTTCTTT,CASSRGTPTEAFF,NA,TRBJ1-1,NA,TRBV12-3/TRBV12-4
TGTGCCAGCAGCTTAGGAGTAGCGGAAGAGACCCAGTACTTC,CASSLGVAEETQYF,NA,TRBJ2-5,NA,TRBV7-3
TGTGCCAGCAGCCGCCCACAGACCGAAGCGACAGGGAACACTGAAGCTTTCTTT,CASSRPQTEATGNTEAFF,NA,TRBJ1-1,NA,TRBV14
TGTGCCAGCAGCCCTGGCGTAAAGACCCAGTACTTC,CASSPGVKTQYF,few,TRBJ2-5,NA,TRBV7-2
TGCAGTGCTAACGAAGGGACCGGAACGATTAATTCACCCCTCCACTTT,CSANEGTGTINSPLHF,NA,TRBJ1-6,NA,TRBV20-1
TGTGCCAGCAGTGGACAGGAGTACACTGAAGCTTTCTTT,CASSGQEYTEAFF,NA,TRBJ1-1,TRBD1,TRBV12-3/TRBV12-4
TGCAGTGCTAGAGACCTCAGACTAGCGGAAGAGACCCAGTACTTC,CSARDLRLAEETQYF,few,TRBJ2-5,TRBD2,TRBV20-1
TGTGCCAGCAGCAAAGTGGACTCCAACTCCGGGAAGGACACTGAAGCTTTCTTT,CASSKVDSNSGKDTEAFF,NA,TRBJ1-1,NA,TRBV21-1
TGTGCCAGTAGTCCCGGACGAAATCAGCCCCAGCATTTT,CASSPGRNQPQHF,NA,TRBJ1-5,NA,TRBV19
TGTGCCAGCACGAACAGAGCTAAGGGGATCAATCAGCCCCAGCATTTT,CASTNRAKGINQPQHF,NA,TRBJ1-5,NA,TRBV28
TGTGCCAGCAAGACAGGGTTGACTGGAAACACCATATATTTT,CASKTGLTGNTIYF,NA,TRBJ1-3,TRBD1,TRBV6-1
TGCGCCAGCAGCTTGTTGTTGGGGCCAGAGACCCAGTACTTC,CASSLLLGPETQYF,NA,TRBJ2-5,NA,TRBV5-1
TGCAGTGCTACCCGGGACAGGGGGGTATTCGGGGAAAAACTGTTTTTT,CSATRDRGVFGEKLFF,NA,TRBJ1-4,TRBD1,TRBV20-1
TGTGCCAGCAGCCCCGGATTGGGAAGCGACACCTTC,CASSPGLGSDTF,NA,TRBJ1-2,NA,TRBV6-1
TGTGCCAGCAGCTGGGGGGACAGGTATAGAGACGGTACCTACGAGCAGTACTTC,CASSWGDRYRDGTYEQYF,NA,TRBJ2-7,TRBD1,TRBV12-3/TRBV12-4
TGTGCCAGCAGCTTAGAGACCATTAATTCACCCCTCCACTTT,CASSLETINSPLHF,NA,TRBJ1-6,NA,TRBV7-6
TGTGCCACCAGTGATTCACCGGGGCAGGGAAAAAGGGAGACCCAGTACTTC,CATSDSPGQGKRETQYF,NA,TRBJ2-5,NA,TRBV24-1
TGTGCCAGCAGCTTAGGCGACAGCTTGACCTACGAGCAGTACTTC,CASSLGDSLTYEQYF,NA,TRBJ2-7,NA,TRBV7-2
TGTGCCAGCAGCTCTTACCCGGGACTAGGGTTAAATGAGCAGTTCTTC,CASSSYPGLGLNEQFF,NA,TRBJ2-1,TRBD2,TRBV7-9
TGTGCCAGTAAGGAGGGAGTACAGACCGGGGAGCTGTTTTTT,CASKEGVQTGELFF,NA,TRBJ2-2,NA,TRBV19
TGCAGTGCTAGAGTGGGTGGAGGGGCTACTTCATATAGCAATCAGCCCCAGCATTTT,CSARVGGGATSYSNQPQHF,few,TRBJ1-5,NA,TRBV20-1
TGTGCCAGCAATACCCAGGGGGGCCCTAGCAATCAGCCCCAGCATTTT,CASNTQGGPSNQPQHF,NA,TRBJ1-5,TRBD1,TRBV2
TGTGCCAGCAGCTTACAGGTGAGCACTGAAGCTTTCTTT,CASSLQVSTEAFF,few,TRBJ1-1,NA,TRBV7-9
TGCGCCAGCAGTGATGGGGGGGGGACAGATACGCAGTATTTT,CASSDGGGTDTQYF,once,TRBJ2-3,TRBD2,TRBV10-1
TGCGCCAGCAGCCACGGACCAGGGTACGAGCAGTACTTC,CASSHGPGYEQYF,NA,TRBJ2-7,NA,TRBV4-1
TGCAGTGCTTACGTTTCAAGGGGAAGGAAAGCTTTCTTT,CSAYVSRGRKAFF,NA,TRBJ1-1,NA,TRBV20-1
TGCAGTGCTCCGCCACCGGGACGGGAGGGAGTTACGCAGTATTTT,CSAPPPGREGVTQYF,NA,TRBJ2-3,TRBD2,TRBV20-1
TGTGCCAGCAATGTTGGAGAGACCCAGTACTTC,CASNVGETQYF,NA,TRBJ2-5,NA,TRBV6-2/TRBV6-3
TGCCTGGGCCGCGGACTAGCGGGAGGTGGAGAGACCCAGTACTTC,CLGRGLAGGGETQYF,NA,TRBJ2-5,TRBD2,TRBV20-1
TGTGCCAGTAGTATAAGAGATAACAATCAGCCCCAGCATTTT,CASSIRDNNQPQHF,NA,TRBJ1-5,NA,TRBV19
TGCAGTGCTGCCGGGACCGCTAATCAGCCCCAGCATTTT,CSAAGTANQPQHF,few,TRBJ1-5,NA,TRBV20-1
TGTGCCAGCAGCTTTGACAGGGGGCAATATGGCTACACCTTC,CASSFDRGQYGYTF,once,TRBJ1-2,TRBD1,TRBV7-2
TGTGCCAGTAGTGGGGCAGGGACCGGGGAGCTGTTTTTT,CASSGAGTGELFF,NA,TRBJ2-2,NA,TRBV19
TGTGCCAGCATAGAGGAGGGAGCCCACAATGAGCAGTTCTTC,CASIEEGAHNEQFF,NA,TRBJ2-1,NA,TRBV28
TGTGCCAGCAGCCCGGGGGGTCAGGGTCGACAGCCCCAGCATTTT,CASSPGGQGRQPQHF,NA,TRBJ1-5,NA,TRBV7-2
TGCAGTGCTAGTGGGTGGGTGTCAGGGCTCAATCAGCCCCAGCATTTT,CSASGWVSGLNQPQHF,NA,TRBJ1-5,NA,TRBV20-1
TGTGCCAGCAGCTTGGTTACCGGAACCTCCTACAATGAGCAGTTCTTC,CASSLVTGTSYNEQFF,NA,TRBJ2-1,NA,TRBV11-2
TGTGCCAGCAGCCACAACAGGGGGCAGGCAGATACGCAGTATTTT,CASSHNRGQADTQYF,once,TRBJ2-3,TRBD1,TRBV12-3/TRBV12-4
TGCGCCAGCCCAGGGGGTCGATCGGCTTCTTTTGGCTACACCTTC,CASPGGRSASFGYTF,once,TRBJ1-2,TRBD1,TRBV23-1
TGTGCCAGCAGCCCCCGACTAGAAGAGACCCAGTACTTC,CASSPRLEETQYF,NA,TRBJ2-5,NA,TRBV7-2
TGTGCCAGCAGTTACTTGCGGGGAAGCTCGAGGTACGAGCAGTACTTC,CASSYLRGSSRYEQYF,NA,TRBJ2-7,NA,TRBV6-2/TRBV6-3
TGTGCCAGCAGTTACGACCAAGTGACAGGGGGACCTTTTGGCTATGGCTACACCTTC,CASSYDQVTGGPFGYGYTF,NA,TRBJ1-2,TRBD1,TRBV6-5
TGCAGCCCCATGGTAGATACGCAGTATTTT,CSPMVDTQYF,few,TRBJ2-3,NA,TRBV29-1